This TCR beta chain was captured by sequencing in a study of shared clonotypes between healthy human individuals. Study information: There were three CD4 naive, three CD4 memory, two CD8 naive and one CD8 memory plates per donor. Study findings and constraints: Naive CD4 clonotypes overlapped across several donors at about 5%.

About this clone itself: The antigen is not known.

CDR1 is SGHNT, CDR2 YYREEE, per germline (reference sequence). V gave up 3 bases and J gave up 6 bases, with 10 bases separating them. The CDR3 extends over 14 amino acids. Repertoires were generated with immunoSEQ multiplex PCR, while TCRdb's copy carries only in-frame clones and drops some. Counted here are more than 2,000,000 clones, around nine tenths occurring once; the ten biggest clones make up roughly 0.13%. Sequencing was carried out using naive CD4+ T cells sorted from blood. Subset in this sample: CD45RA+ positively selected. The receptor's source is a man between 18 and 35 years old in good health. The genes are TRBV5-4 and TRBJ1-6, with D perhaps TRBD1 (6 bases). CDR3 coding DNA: TGTGCCAGCAGCTCCGAACAGGGTAATTCACCCCTCCACTTT. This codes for CASSSEQGNSPLHF.